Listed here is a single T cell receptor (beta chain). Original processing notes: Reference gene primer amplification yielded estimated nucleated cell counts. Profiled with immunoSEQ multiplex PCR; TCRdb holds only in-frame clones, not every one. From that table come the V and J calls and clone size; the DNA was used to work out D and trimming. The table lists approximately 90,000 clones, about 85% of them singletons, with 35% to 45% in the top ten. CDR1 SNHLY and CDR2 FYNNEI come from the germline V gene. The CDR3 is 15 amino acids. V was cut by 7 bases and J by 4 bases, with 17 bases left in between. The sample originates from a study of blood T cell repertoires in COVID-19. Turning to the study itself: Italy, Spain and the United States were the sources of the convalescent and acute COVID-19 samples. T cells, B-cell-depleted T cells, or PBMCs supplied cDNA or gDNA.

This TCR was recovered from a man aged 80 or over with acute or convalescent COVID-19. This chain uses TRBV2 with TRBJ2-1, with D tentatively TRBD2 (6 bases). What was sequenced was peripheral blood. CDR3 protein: CASKEGTDPYNEQFF. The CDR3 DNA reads TGTGCCAGCAAGGAGGGGACTGATCCATACAATGAGCAGTTCTTC. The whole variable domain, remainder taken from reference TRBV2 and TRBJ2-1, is EPEVTQTPSHQVTQMGQEVILRCVPISNHLYFYWYRQILGQKVEFLVSFYNNEISEKSEIFDDQFSVERPDGSNFTLKIRSTKLEDSAMYFCASKEGTDPYNEQFFGPGTRLTVL.